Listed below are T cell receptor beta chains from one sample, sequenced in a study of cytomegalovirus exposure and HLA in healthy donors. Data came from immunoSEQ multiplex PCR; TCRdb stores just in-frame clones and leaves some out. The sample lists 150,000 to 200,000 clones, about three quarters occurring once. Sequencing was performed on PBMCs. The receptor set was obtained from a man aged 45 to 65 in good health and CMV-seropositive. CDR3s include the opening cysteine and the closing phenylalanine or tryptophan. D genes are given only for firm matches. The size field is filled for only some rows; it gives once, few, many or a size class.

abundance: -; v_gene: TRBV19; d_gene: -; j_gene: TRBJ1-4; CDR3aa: CASSIVPETTNEKLFF; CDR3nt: TGTGCCAGTAGTATTGTTCCAGAAACAACTAATGAAAAACTGTTTTTT
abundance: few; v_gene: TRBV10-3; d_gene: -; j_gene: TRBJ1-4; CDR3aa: CAISEGGGVEKLFF; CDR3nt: TGTGCCATCAGTGAAGGGGGGGGTGTTGAAAAACTGTTTTTT
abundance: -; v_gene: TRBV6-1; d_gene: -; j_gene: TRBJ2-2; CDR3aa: CASSANRVQHGELFF; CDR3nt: TGTGCCAGCAGCGCTAACAGGGTCCAGCACGGGGAGCTGTTTTTT
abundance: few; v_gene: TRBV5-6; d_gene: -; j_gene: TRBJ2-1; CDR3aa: CASSWERGTWAKEQFF; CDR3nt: TGTGCCAGCAGCTGGGAACGGGGGACGTGGGCTAAGGAGCAGTTCTTC
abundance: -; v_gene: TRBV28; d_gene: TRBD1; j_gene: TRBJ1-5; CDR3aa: CASSSWTGVNQPQHF; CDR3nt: TGTGCCAGCAGTTCCTGGACAGGGGTCAATCAGCCCCAGCATTTT
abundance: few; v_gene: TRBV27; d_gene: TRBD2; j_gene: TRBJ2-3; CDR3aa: CASSNSGAAGDTQYF; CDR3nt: TGTGCCAGCAGTAATAGCGGGGCCGCCGGGGATACGCAGTATTTT
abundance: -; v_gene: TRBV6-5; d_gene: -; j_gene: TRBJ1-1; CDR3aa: CASSGRGGTEAFF; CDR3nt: TGTGCCAGCAGTGGGCGGGGAGGCACTGAAGCTTTCTTT
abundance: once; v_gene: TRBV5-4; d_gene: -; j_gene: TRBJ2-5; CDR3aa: CASSPGQSQETQYF; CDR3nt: TGTGCCAGCAGCCCAGGACAGTCCCAAGAGACCCAGTACTTC
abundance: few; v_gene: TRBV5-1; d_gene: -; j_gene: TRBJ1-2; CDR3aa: CASSPAGYSSNYGYTF; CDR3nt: TGCGCCAGCAGCCCCGCGGGGTATTCGTCTAACTATGGCTACACCTTC
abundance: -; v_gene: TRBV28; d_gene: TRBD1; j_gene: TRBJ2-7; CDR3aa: CASSNPGQGTYEQYF; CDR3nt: TGTGCCAGCAGTAACCCGGGACAGGGGACCTACGAGCAGTACTTC
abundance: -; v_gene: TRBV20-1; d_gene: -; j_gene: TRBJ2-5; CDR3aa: CSARRQTQYF; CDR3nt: TGCAGTGCTAGGAGGCAGACCCAGTACTTC
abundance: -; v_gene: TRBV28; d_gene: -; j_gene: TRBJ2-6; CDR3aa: CASSLRASGANVLTF; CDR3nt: TGTGCCAGCAGTTTGAGAGCCTCTGGGGCCAACGTCCTGACTTTC
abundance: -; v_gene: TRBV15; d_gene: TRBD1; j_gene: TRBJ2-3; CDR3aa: CATSRGTGGGTDTQYF; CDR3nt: TGTGCCACCAGCAGAGGGACAGGGGGAGGGACAGATACGCAGTATTTT
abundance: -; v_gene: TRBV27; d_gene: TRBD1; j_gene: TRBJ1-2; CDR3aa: CASSPRGQVDYGYTF; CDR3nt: TGTGCCAGCAGTCCCAGGGGACAGGTTGACTATGGCTACACCTTC
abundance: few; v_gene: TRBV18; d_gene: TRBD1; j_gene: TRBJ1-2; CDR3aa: CASSTGTGIHYGYTF; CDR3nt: TGTGCCAGCTCAACCGGGACAGGGATCCACTATGGCTACACCTTC
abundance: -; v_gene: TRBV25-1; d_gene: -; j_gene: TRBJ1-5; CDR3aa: CASRGGSNQPQHF; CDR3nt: TGTGCCAGCAGGGGGGGAAGCAATCAGCCCCAGCATTTT
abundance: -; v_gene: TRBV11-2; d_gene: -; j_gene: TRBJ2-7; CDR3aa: CASSLVGGAYEQYF; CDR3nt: TGTGCCAGCAGTTTGGTAGGGGGGGCCTACGAGCAGTACTTC